This T cell receptor beta chain was retrieved from a study of blood T cell repertoires in COVID-19. Turning to the study itself: The analysed material was cDNA or gDNA that came from T cells, B-cell-depleted T cells, or PBMCs.

The table came from immunoSEQ multiplex PCR; TCRdb's copy has only in-frame clones and leaves some out. The sample yields approximately 250,000 clones, around nine tenths seen once. Sequenced material: peripheral blood. The TCR comes from a man in his forties or fifties with active or convalescent COVID-19.

This chain's CDR3 is CASMAEKNTGELFF. In nucleotides, the CDR3 is TGCGCCAGCATGGCTGAAAAGAACACCGGGGAGCTGTTTTTT. The V and J genes are TRBV5-1 and TRBJ2-2; no clear D gene. Looked up from germline, CDR1 is SGHRS and CDR2 is YFSETQ. V lost 6 bases, J lost 1 base, and 10 bases lay in between. This CDR3 is built from 14 residues.